This T cell receptor beta chain was captured in a study of cytomegalovirus exposure and HLA in healthy donors. Whole-study findings and limits: It was likely that a cluster of highly shared sequence variants was a sequencing artifact. What a later analysis reportedly showed was that an Asian-associated ancestry cluster had fewer N-insertions than the roughly 700-donor mean.

As regards this clone: The antigen is not known.

Although they were nominally healthy when sampled, donors likely had unrecorded immune exposures. PCR was performed using 60 Vbeta and 13 Jbeta primers. TCRdb's table, derived via immunoSEQ multiplex PCR, lists solely in-frame clones and lacks some. The sample has 110,000 or so clones, roughly 70% seen once. Germline values: CDR1 LNHDA, CDR2 SQIVND (reference sequence). The CDR3 runs to 14 residues. V was cut by 5 bases and J by 4 bases, with 15 bases left in between. Sequencing was performed on PBMCs. The clonotype was recovered from a woman between 45 and 60 years old in good health and CMV-seropositive. The rearrangement uses TRBV19 and TRBJ2-7; D perhaps matches TRBD1 (8 bases). For the CDR3, the DNA is TGTGCCAGTAGTCCTACAGGGGGGGATTACGAGCAGTACTTC. It codes for CASSPTGGDYEQYF.